Described below is a single T cell receptor (beta chain) sequence and its context. V lost 5 bases and J 4 bases, leaving 13 bases between the germline ends. This CDR3 has 14 amino acids. Germline V gene data show CDR1 as SGHNT and CDR2 as YENEEA. The data were obtained in a study of blood T cell repertoires in COVID-19. Under the authors' procedure: How many nucleated cells were present was estimated from reference gene primer amplification. Generated by immunoSEQ multiplex PCR, the TCRdb table keeps only in-frame clones and is missing some. V, J and clone size were drawn from that table, and D and trimming were deduced from the DNA. The sample lists around 230,000 clones, approximately 90% occurring once.

The sequencing input was peripheral blood. The rearrangement uses TRBV11-3 and TRBJ2-3; perhaps TRBD2 as D (5 bases). The clonotype comes from a man in his sixties who had recovered from COVID-19. CDR3 loop: CASSLGRGPDTQYF. In DNA, the CDR3 is TGTGCCAGCAGCCTGGGCCGGGGTCCAGATACGCAGTATTTT.